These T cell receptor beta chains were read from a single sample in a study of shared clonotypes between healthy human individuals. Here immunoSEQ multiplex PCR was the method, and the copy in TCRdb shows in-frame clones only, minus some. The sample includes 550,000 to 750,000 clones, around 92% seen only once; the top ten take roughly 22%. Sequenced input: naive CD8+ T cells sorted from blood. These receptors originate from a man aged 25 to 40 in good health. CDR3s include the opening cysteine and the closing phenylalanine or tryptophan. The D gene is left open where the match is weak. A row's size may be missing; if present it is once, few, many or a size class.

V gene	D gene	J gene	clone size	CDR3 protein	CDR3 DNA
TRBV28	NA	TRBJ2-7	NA	CASSHFPNRVGDSPRSQYF	TGTGCCAGCAGCCACTTCCCGAATAGGGTTGGGGACTCGCCCCGTTCGCAGTACTTC
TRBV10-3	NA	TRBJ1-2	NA	CAISGREWDGYTF	TGTGCCATCAGCGGAAGGGAATGGGATGGCTACACCTTC
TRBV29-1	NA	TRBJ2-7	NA	CSVEIQGIEQYF	TGCAGCGTTGAAATCCAGGGCATCGAGCAGTACTTC
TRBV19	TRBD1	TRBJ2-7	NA	CASSPGQGTEQYF	TGTGCCAGTAGTCCGGGACAGGGGACCGAGCAGTACTTC
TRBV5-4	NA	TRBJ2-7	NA	CASSVGPYEQYF	TGTGCCAGCAGCGTGGGGCCCTACGAGCAGTACTTC
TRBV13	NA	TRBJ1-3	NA	CASRSARMSGSGNTIYF	TGTGCCAGCAGATCAGCCAGGATGTCAGGCTCTGGAAACACCATATATTTT
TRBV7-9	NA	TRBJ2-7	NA	CASSHEFRAYEQYF	TGTGCCAGCAGCCACGAATTCAGAGCCTACGAGCAGTACTTC
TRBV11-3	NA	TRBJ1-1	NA	CASSLGRNTEAFF	TGTGCCAGCAGCTTAGGACGGAACACTGAAGCTTTCTTT
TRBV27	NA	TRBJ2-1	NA	CASSNAGLQFF	TGTGCCAGCAGTAATGCGGGACTGCAGTTCTTC
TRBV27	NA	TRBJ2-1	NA	CASSLIRNSYNEQFF	TGTGCCAGCAGTTTGATCCGGAACTCCTACAATGAGCAGTTCTTC
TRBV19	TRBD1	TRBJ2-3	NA	CASSIGTGLTDTQYF	TGTGCCAGTAGTATCGGGACAGGGCTAACAGATACGCAGTATTTT
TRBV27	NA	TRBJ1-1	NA	CASSPGTGGYTEAFF	TGTGCCAGCAGTCCCGGGACGGGAGGATACACTGAAGCTTTCTTT
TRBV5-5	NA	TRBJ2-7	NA	CASSLATYEQYF	TGTGCCAGCAGCTTAGCTACCTACGAGCAGTACTTC
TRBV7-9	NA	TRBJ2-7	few	CASSQAGYEQYF	TGTGCCAGCAGCCAGGCCGGATACGAGCAGTACTTC
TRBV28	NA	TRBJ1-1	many	CASSSPTAREAFF	TGTGCCAGCAGTTCACCGACAGCTAGAGAAGCTTTCTTT
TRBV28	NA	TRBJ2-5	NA	CASSYIGPLEGLETQYF	TGTGCCAGCAGTTATATTGGGCCCCTGGAGGGTTTGGAGACCCAGTACTTC
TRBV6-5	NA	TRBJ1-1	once	CASSPQTEAFF	TGTGCCAGCAGCCCCCAGACTGAAGCTTTCTTT
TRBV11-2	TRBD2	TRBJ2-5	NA	CASSGWGGQETQYF	TGTGCCAGCAGCGGATGGGGGGGGCAAGAGACCCAGTACTTC
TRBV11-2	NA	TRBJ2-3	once	CASSLVLGGVISTDTQYF	TGTGCCAGCAGCTTAGTTCTAGGGGGGGTCATTAGCACAGATACGCAGTATTTT
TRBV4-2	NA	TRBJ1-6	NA	CASSQGAQTLPLHF	TGTGCCAGCAGCCAAGGCGCTCAGACCTTACCCCTCCACTTT
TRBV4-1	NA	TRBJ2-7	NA	CASSQGGLARSYEQYF	TGCGCCAGCAGCCAAGGGGGGCTAGCCCGCTCCTACGAGCAGTACTTC
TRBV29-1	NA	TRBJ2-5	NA	CSVEDLFRFGETQYF	TGCAGCGTTGAGGACTTGTTTAGGTTTGGAGAGACCCAGTACTTC
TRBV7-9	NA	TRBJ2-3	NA	CASSLTQTGTDTQYF	TGTGCCAGCAGCTTAACGCAGACCGGCACAGATACGCAGTATTTT
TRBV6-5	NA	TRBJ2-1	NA	CASSKARLGEQFF	TGTGCCAGCAGCAAGGCTCGGCTTGGAGAGCAGTTCTTC
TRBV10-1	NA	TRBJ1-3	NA	CASSDRWEGNGNTIYF	TGCGCCAGCAGTGATAGGTGGGAGGGCAATGGAAACACCATATATTTT
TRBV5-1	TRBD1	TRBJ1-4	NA	CASSSSGTGLEKLFF	TGCGCCAGCAGCTCCTCCGGGACAGGACTTGAAAAACTGTTTTTT
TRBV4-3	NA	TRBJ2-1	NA	CASSQERNSYNEQFF	TGCGCCAGCAGCCAAGAGCGGAACTCCTACAATGAGCAGTTCTTC
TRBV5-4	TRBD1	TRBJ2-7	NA	CASSFGQGSYEQYF	TGTGCCAGCAGCTTTGGACAGGGATCCTACGAGCAGTACTTC
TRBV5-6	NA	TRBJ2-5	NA	CASSVDSGETQYF	TGTGCCAGCAGCGTTGATAGCGGAGAGACCCAGTACTTC